These 5 T cell receptor beta chains came from one sample sequenced in a study of T cells after yellow fever vaccination. TCRdb processed the 5' RACE reads anew with MiXCR; each CDR3 protein has one entry. The data show about 130,000 distinct CDR3 sequences, with approximately 8.4% seen just once and almost 40% held by the top ten. Sequences were derived from CD8+ T cells sorted from PBMCs, sampled on the day of the yellow fever booster vaccination. The receptor set was obtained from a man aged 18 to 29 who received the YFV17D yellow fever vaccine.

This clonotype has a count of ten or more. The chain recombines TRBV24-1 with TRBJ1-1; D is uncertain. The CDR3 covers 11 residues. Between the trimmed V and J ends, which lost 3 bases and 5 bases, there was a span of 3 bases. The V gene's germline CDR1 is KGHDR and CDR2 SFDVKD. CDR3 nucleotides: TGTGCCACCAGTGATCGGACTGAAGCTTTCTTT. Translation gives CATSDRTEAFF.

This clonotype appeared a few times. This CDR3 reads CSVGREVGTEAFF. The CDR3 nucleotides read TGCAGCGTTGGCAGGGAGGTAGGCACTGAAGCTTTCTTT. The chain is built from TRBV29-1 and TRBJ1-1; tentatively, D is TRBD1 (5 bases). The CDR3 length is 13 residues. The ends were cut back, 4 bases at V and 4 bases at J, with 13 bases in the middle. Germline V lookup: CDR1 SQVTM, CDR2 ANQGSEA.

This clonotype appeared many times. The chain is built from TRBV6-1 and TRBJ2-7; TRBD1 agrees at 7 bases. This CDR3 spans 14 amino acids. Germline CDR1 reads MNHNS; CDR2 reads SASEGT. Trimming cost V 1 base and J 0 bases; bases outside gene matches: 0. CDR3 loop: CASSEGDSSYEQYV. CDR3 nucleotide sequence: TGTGCCAGCAGTGAAGGGGACAGCTCCTACGAGCAGTACGTC.

The J gene is TRBJ2-1, the V gene TRBV6-5; no clear D gene. Per germline, CDR1 MNHEY and CDR2 SVGAGI. The CDR3 has 14 amino acids. V shed 2 bases and J shed 8 bases, with 13 bases lying between them. CDR3 in DNA: TGTGCCAGCAGTTACGCCCTGAATGGCGATGAGCAGTTCTTC. It codes for CASSYALNGDEQFF.

This clonotype turned up a few times. The chain is built from TRBV6-5 and TRBJ2-3, with 11 bases aligning to TRBD2. Germline V CDR1 and CDR2: MNHEY, SVGAGI. This CDR3 is built from 18 residues. V gave up 0 bases and J gave up 5 bases; unmatched junction bases: 10. CDR3 residues: CASSYSTPLAGGEDTQYF. The CDR3 DNA is TGTGCCAGCAGTTACTCGACACCCCTAGCGGGGGGCGAAGATACGCAGTATTTT.